This passage covers 30 T cell receptor beta chains from one sample sequenced in a study of blood T cell repertoires in COVID-19. Assay used: immunoSEQ multiplex PCR; TCRdb lists only in-frame clones, some missing. The sample shows approximately 300,000 clones, around 89% of them seen only once. Sequenced material: peripheral blood. Receptors were obtained from a man aged 18 to 35 who had recovered from COVID-19.

The chain joins TRBV24-1 to TRBJ2-5; TRBD2 matches at 14 bases. CDR1 is KGHDR, CDR2 SFDVKD, per germline. Trimming cost V 2 bases and J 3 bases; bases outside gene matches: 7. This CDR3 spans 18 amino acids. The CDR3 nucleotides read TGTGCCACCAGTGATTCGGGGACTAGCGGGAGTTTGGAAGAGACCCAGTACTTC. Translating it yields CATSDSGTSGSLEETQYF.

This sequence joins TRBV6-5 and TRBJ2-2; tentatively, D is TRBD2 (5 bases). Germline-derived CDR1 and CDR2 are MNHEY and SVGAGI. CDR3 length equals 13 residues. DNA for the CDR3: TGTGCATCGAGGGAAGCGAACACCGGGGAGCTGTTTTTT. It yields the protein CASREANTGELFF.

The chain is built from TRBV18 and TRBJ2-7; 7 bases are a match to TRBD1. This CDR3 contains 14 residues. Germline CDR1 KGHSH, CDR2 LQKENI. V lost 5 bases, J lost 2 bases, and 6 bases stayed unmatched. CDR3 in amino acids: CASSVGGQTYEQYF. For the CDR3, the DNA is TGTGCCAGCTCAGTAGGGGGCCAGACCTACGAGCAGTACTTC.

The chain has TRBV3-1 (or the pseudogene TRBV3-2) and TRBJ1-1; D possibly corresponds to TRBD1 (6 bases). Deletions cut 3 bases from V and 5 bases from J, with 16 bases between. The CDR3 sequence is 15 residues long. In germline, CDR1 is LGHDT, CDR2 YNNKEL (reference sequence). CDR3 residues: CASSQPAAGVTEAFF. As DNA, the CDR3 is TGTGCCAGCAGCCAGCCGGCGGCAGGGGTGACTGAAGCTTTCTTT.

The chain joins TRBV4-2 to TRBJ2-4; the match to TRBD1 covers 8 bases. J gave up 8 bases and V 4 bases, and 7 bases lay outside the gene matches. Germline values: CDR1 LGHNA, CDR2 YNFKEQ. The CDR3 has 14 residues. CDR3 in amino acids: CASSPDRERDIQYF. CDR3 coding DNA: TGTGCCAGCAGCCCGGACAGGGAACGGGACATTCAGTACTTC.

The chain joins TRBV6-5 to TRBJ2-2; TRBD1 agrees at 9 bases. Germline CDR1 and CDR2: MNHEY and SVGAGI. V lost 7 bases, J lost 3 bases, and 3 bases stayed unmatched. The CDR3 spans 14 residues. The DNA for the CDR3 is TGTGCCAGCAATAACAGGGGGCACACCGGGGAGCTGTTTTTT. This encodes CASNNRGHTGELFF.

This sequence joins TRBV2 and TRBJ2-1; 11 bases agree with TRBD2. The germline gives CDR1 SNHLY, CDR2 FYNNEI. With 6 bases clipped from V and 9 bases from J, the junction kept 10 bases outside the gene matches. There are 15 residues in the CDR3. The CDR3 loop is CASSYSGGALSEQFF. The CDR3 DNA reads TGTGCCAGCAGCTATAGCGGGGGGGCATTGAGTGAGCAGTTCTTC.

The chain employs TRBV2 and TRBJ1-4; tentative D call: TRBD1 (6 bases). Germline lookup yields CDR1 SNHLY and CDR2 FYNNEI. There are 15 residues in the CDR3. V was shortened by 0 bases and J by 10 bases, with 15 bases between the two germline ends. CDR3 sequence: CASSEAVHGTRKLFF. The CDR3 DNA reads TGTGCCAGCAGTGAAGCGGTTCATGGGACACGAAAACTGTTTTTT. The full variable domain, its missing parts supplied by reference TRBV2 and TRBJ1-4, is EPEVTQTPSHQVTQMGQEVILRCVPISNHLYFYWYRQILGQKVEFLVSFYNNEISEKSEIFDDQFSVERPDGSNFTLKIRSTKLEDSAMYFCASSEAVHGTRKLFFGSGTQLSVL.

The chain recombines TRBV2 with TRBJ1-6, with a possible D match to TRBD1 (5 bases). This CDR3 is built from 14 residues. CDR1 is SNHLY, CDR2 FYNNEI, per germline. Trimming cost V 5 bases and J 12 bases, with 17 bases left between them. CDR3 protein: CASSPTGGEEPLHF. CDR3 bases: TGTGCCAGCAGTCCGACCGGAGGGGAGGAACCCCTCCACTTT.

This sequence joins TRBV9 and TRBJ1-3; D call uncertain. The germline V gene encodes CDR1 SGDLS and CDR2 YYNGEE. V lost 0 bases and J 4 bases, leaving 11 bases between the germline ends. The CDR3 extends over 15 amino acids. Here the CDR3 reads CASSVDWSRGNTIYF. In DNA form, the CDR3 reads TGTGCCAGCAGCGTAGACTGGTCGAGGGGAAACACCATATATTTT.

The CDR3 DNA reads TGTGCCAGCAGCCATAAGAGGGGGTCTGCGGCCCAAGAGACCCAGTACTTC. Its translation is CASSHKRGSAAQETQYF. This chain connects TRBV14 to TRBJ2-5, with a tentative D call TRBD1 (6 bases). V gave up 3 bases and J gave up 1 base, with 18 bases separating them. The V gene's germline CDR1 is SGHDN and CDR2 FVKESK. The CDR3 is 17 amino acids.

The V call is TRBV11-3, the J call TRBJ2-1; a weak D match, TRBD1 (5 bases). Germline values: CDR1 SGHNT, CDR2 YENEEA. V was trimmed by 1 base and J by 4 bases, leaving 8 bases between them. The CDR3 is 14 amino acids. The CDR3 DNA reads TGTGCCAGCAGCTTAGGCGACAGATACAATGAGCAGTTCTTC. Its translation is CASSLGDRYNEQFF.

V is TRBV10-3 and J is TRBJ1-1; 9 nucleotides align to TRBD1. Per germline, CDR1 ENHRY and CDR2 SYGVKD. V shed 3 bases, J shed 5 bases, and the junction held 7 bases outside the gene matches. The length of the CDR3 is 15 residues. The CDR3 is CAISEATGGGTEAFF. CDR3 sequence (DNA): TGTGCCATCAGTGAAGCGACAGGGGGGGGAACTGAAGCTTTCTTT.

The genes are TRBV7-2 and TRBJ2-6; unclear D gene. The V end was cut by 0 bases, the J end by 4 bases, with 7 bases between. The CDR3 spans 15 residues. Germline CDR1 reads SGHTA; CDR2 reads FQGNSA. In nucleotides, the CDR3 is TGTGCCAGCAGCTTAGCGCGGCGGGGGGCCAACGTCCTGACTTTC. It is translated as CASSLARRGANVLTF.

The chain joins TRBV11-2 to TRBJ2-5; 7 positions match TRBD1. Germline V gene data show CDR1 as SGHAT and CDR2 as FQNNGV. The CDR3 has 14 residues. After removal of 5 bases from V and 4 bases from J, the junction contained 7 bases not matched to a gene. The CDR3 sequence is CASSPRQGRETQYF. Written as DNA, the CDR3 is TGTGCCAGCAGCCCCAGACAGGGACGAGAGACCCAGTACTTC.

J is TRBJ2-5 and V is TRBV10-3; 9 bases are a match to TRBD1. The CDR3 extends over 14 amino acids. Unmatched junction bases numbered 5, after V lost 8 bases and J lost 1 base. Germline CDR1 and CDR2: ENHRY and SYGVKD. This CDR3 is CAIGDRVGQETQYF. The CDR3 region has the DNA TGTGCCATCGGGGACAGGGTGGGCCAAGAGACCCAGTACTTC.

The chain joins TRBV19 to TRBJ1-1; 8 bases match TRBD1. V shed 7 bases and J 3 bases; nucleotides not matched to a gene: 13. Germline loops: CDR1 LNHDA, CDR2 SQIVND (reference sequence). CDR3 length: 16 amino acids. The CDR3 sequence: CASITGQGAWDTEAFF. The CDR3 DNA reads as TGTGCCAGTATCACCGGACAGGGTGCTTGGGACACTGAAGCTTTCTTT.

The rearrangement uses TRBV27 and TRBJ2-2, with 8 bases fitting TRBD1. The CDR3 sequence is 14 residues long. With V trimmed by 6 bases and J by 5 bases, 5 bases remained unmatched. Germline V gives CDR1 MNHEY, CDR2 SMNVEV (reference sequence). Here the CDR3 DNA reads TGTGCCAGCAGGACAGGGGACTTAACCGGGGAGCTGTTTTTT. Translating gives CASRTGDLTGELFF.

The genes are TRBV18 and TRBJ1-5, with 11 bases aligning to TRBD1. The CDR3 is 14 residues long. The junction had 4 bases not matched to a gene; V was cut back by 5 bases and J by 7 bases. CDR1 KGHSH and CDR2 LQKENI come from the germline V gene. The CDR3 DNA follows: TGTGCCAGCTCAGGGACAGGGGGAAACCAGCCCCAGCATTTT. This translates into CASSGTGGNQPQHF.

V is TRBV11-2 and J is TRBJ2-7, with 8 positions matching TRBD1. The CDR3 sequence is 15 residues long. CDR1 and CDR2 from the germline V gene are SGHAT and FQNNGV. Trimming took 1 base from V and 2 from J; bases not matched to a gene: 4. CDR3 region: CASSLVGDRTYEQYF. Written as DNA, the CDR3 is TGTGCCAGCAGCTTAGTAGGGGACAGGACCTACGAGCAGTACTTC. The variable domain in full, with the rest retrieved from reference TRBV11-2 and TRBJ2-7, is EAGVAQSPRYKIIEKRQSVAFWCNPISGHATLYWYQQILGQGPKLLIQFQNNGVVDDSQLPKDRFSAERLKGVDSTLKIQPAKLEDSAVYLCASSLVGDRTYEQYFGPGTRLTVT.

This clone was observed a handful of times. The gene calls are TRBV7-3 and TRBJ1-1; 9 positions agree with TRBD1. V lost 8 bases, J lost 1 base, and 2 bases stayed unmatched. The CDR3 runs to 13 residues. CDR1 SGHTA and CDR2 FQGTGA come from the germline V gene. As DNA, the CDR3 is TGTGCCAGCGCACAGGGGGCGAACACTGAAGCTTTCTTT. The encoded protein is CASAQGANTEAFF.

The chain links TRBV5-4 to TRBJ2-2; the match to TRBD2 covers 7 bases. CDR3 length: 15 amino acids. The germline V gene has CDR1 SGHNT and CDR2 YYREEE (reference sequence). Germline trimming cut 1 base from V and 6 bases from J; bases unmatched to any gene: 6. CDR3 sequence (DNA): TGTGCCAGCAGCTTGACGGCTAGCGGAGCCGGGGAGCTGTTTTTT. Translated: CASSLTASGAGELFF.

This sequence joins TRBV19 and TRBJ1-3; maybe TRBD1 (6 bases). This CDR3 is 16 amino acids long. Germline assignment: CDR1 LNHDA and CDR2 SQIVND (reference sequence). V lost 6 bases to trimming and J lost 1 base, with 16 bases between them. CDR3 nucleotide sequence: TGTGCCAGTAGCCGGACCCCAGGGGATTCTGGAAACACCATATATTTT. Protein sequence: CASSRTPGDSGNTIYF.

J is TRBJ2-1 and V is TRBV7-2; TRBD1 matches at 7 bases. The germline CDR1 and CDR2 sequences are SGHTA and FQGNSA. The V gene end was trimmed by 5 bases and the J gene end by 7 bases; junction bases not matched to a gene: 5. This CDR3 has 13 amino acids. CDR3: CASSPDRRNEQFF. In DNA form, the CDR3 reads TGTGCCAGCAGCCCGGACAGGCGGAATGAGCAGTTCTTC.

CDR3 protein: CASSGGANTGELFF. CDR3 in DNA: TGTGCCTCGTCAGGCGGGGCAAACACCGGGGAGCTGTTTTTT. The rearrangement uses TRBV3-1 (or the pseudogene TRBV3-2) and TRBJ2-2, with D possibly matching TRBD2 (6 bases). The CDR3 is made up of 14 amino acids. Germline V gene lookup returns CDR1 LGHDT and CDR2 YNNKEL (reference sequence). Trimming pared 11 bases from V and 2 bases from J, leaving 15 bases between.

This clone was observed a single time. The J gene is TRBJ1-5, the V gene TRBV6-2 or TRBV6-3; D unresolved. This CDR3 is 14 amino acids long. Trimming removed 6 bases from V and 1 base from J, with 10 bases in between. CDR1 and CDR2 (germline): MNHEY, SVGEGT. CDR3 bases: TGTGCCAGCAGCGAAGTCGGGAGCAATCAGCCCCAGCATTTT. This encodes CASSEVGSNQPQHF.

The CDR3 DNA reads TGTGCCAGCTCACCACCGGGACAGCGCTACGAGCAGTACTTC. Protein product: CASSPPGQRYEQYF. The rearrangement links TRBV18 to TRBJ2-7, with TRBD1 matching 7 bases. Germline V gene data show CDR1 as KGHSH and CDR2 as LQKENI. The CDR3 loop spans 14 amino acids. V trimming: 0 bases; J trimming: 3 bases; junction bases outside the gene matches: 2. The full variable domain, rest sourced from reference TRBV18 and TRBJ2-7, is NAGVMQNPRHLVRRRGQEARLRCSPMKGHSHVYWYRQLPEEGLKFMVYLQKENIIDESGMPKERFSAEFPKEGPSILRIQQVVRGDSAAYFCASSPPGQRYEQYFGPGTRLTVT.

The chain couples TRBV7-8 to TRBJ1-3, with 7 nucleotides matching TRBD1. V shed 4 bases, J shed 2 bases, and the junction held 5 bases outside the gene matches. CDR1 is SGHVS, CDR2 FQNEAQ, per germline. The CDR3 sequence is 15 residues long. CDR3 bases: TGTGCCAGCAGCTCGATACAGGGGACTGGAAACACCATATATTTT. Its protein is CASSSIQGTGNTIYF.

The chain links TRBV7-8 to TRBJ2-7, with TRBD2 as a possible D gene (5 bases). Germline V gives CDR1 SGHVS, CDR2 FQNEAQ. The CDR3 runs to 14 residues. V shed 3 bases and J shed 3 bases, with 12 bases lying between them. The CDR3 coding sequence is TGTGCCAGCAGCTTTGGGAGTAGAGTCTACGAGCAGTACTTC. It encodes CASSFGSRVYEQYF.

CDR3 sequence: CATSDLNIRNYGYTF. As DNA, the CDR3 is TGTGCCACCAGTGATTTGAACATACGTAACTATGGCTACACCTTC. The chain carries TRBV24-1 and TRBJ1-2; D uncertain. The CDR3 has 15 amino acids. The germline V gene has CDR1 KGHDR and CDR2 SFDVKD. V lost 0 bases, J lost 1 base, and 8 bases lay in between.